These 30 T cell receptor beta chains came from one sample sequenced in a study of spatial heterogeneity in lung cancer. TCRdb passed the 5' RACE reads through MiXCR, listing each CDR3 protein once. The table records around 11,000 distinct CDR3 sequences, around 3.5% of them present only once. Time point given: sample taken at primary tumor resection. The source material was PBMCs, sampled at surgery. These receptor sequences come from a female donor with early-stage non-small cell lung cancer.

This clonotype was seen many times. This chain links TRBV1 with TRBJ2-1; the table assigns TRBD2, which was not confirmed against the DNA. TRBV1 is reported as a pseudogene. The length of the CDR3 is 15 residues. The CDR3 protein is CTSSPARTRVYEQFF. The CDR3 bases are TGCACCAGCAGCCCCGCCAGGACTAGGGTTTATGAGCAGTTCTTC.

The chain couples TRBV6-5 to TRBJ1-5; weak D call: TRBD1 (5 bases). Deletions cut 2 bases from V and 7 bases from J, with 15 bases between. Germline V gives CDR1 MNHEY, CDR2 SVGAGI. The CDR3 has 15 residues. The CDR3 DNA follows: TGTGCCAGCAGTTACGCGCTACCAAGGGGACAGCCCCAGCATTTT. Translation gives CASSYALPRGQPQHF.

In this sample, this clonotype turned up many times. The CDR3 here is CATSDLVGTGDTGELFF. The CDR3 region has the DNA TGTGCCACCAGTGACTTGGTTGGGACAGGGGACACCGGGGAGCTGTTTTTT. The rearrangement links TRBV24-1 to TRBJ2-2; 10 bases are shared with TRBD1. The CDR3 contains 17 residues. The germline gives CDR1 KGHDR, CDR2 SFDVKD. V was clipped by 4 bases and J by 3 bases; unmatched bases: 7.

This clonotype came up many times. The chain couples TRBV9 to TRBJ2-3; no definite D call. Trimming stripped 0 bases from V and 0 bases from J, with 11 bases between. From germline, CDR1 is SGDLS and CDR2 YYNGEE. CDR3 length: 16 amino acids. The CDR3 loop reads CASSVGTFFSTDTQYF. As DNA, the CDR3 is TGTGCCAGCAGCGTAGGAACTTTCTTCAGCACAGATACGCAGTATTTT.

This clonotype has ten or more counts. This chain joins TRBV6-6 and TRBJ2-3, with 8 bases matching TRBD2. The CDR3 contains 17 residues. Germline-derived CDR1 and CDR2 are MNHNY and SVGAGI (reference sequence). The V segment lost 6 bases and the J segment 6 bases; nucleotides outside the gene matches: 17. CDR3 residues: CASRARAGLGVLDTQYF. The CDR3, as DNA: TGTGCCAGCAGAGCCCGCGCGGGACTAGGGGTTTTGGATACGCAGTATTTT.

This clonotype was seen at least ten times. The V call is TRBV7-2, the J call TRBJ2-3; D is undetermined. CDR3 length: 12 residues. Germline loops: CDR1 SGHTA, CDR2 FQGNSA. The V and J ends lost 5 bases and 6 bases respectively, with 9 bases between them. CDR3 region: CASSPMGDTQYF. CDR3 nucleotide sequence: TGTGCCAGCAGCCCCATGGGGGATACGCAGTATTTT.

This clonotype was seen many times. V gene TRBV2 combines with J gene TRBJ1-5; 10 bases match TRBD1. V lost 7 bases and J lost 5; bases outside the gene matches: 2. The CDR3 runs 13 residues. CDR1 is SNHLY and CDR2 is FYNNEI in the germline V gene. DNA for the CDR3: TGTGCCAGCAAAGGACAGGGGGATCAGCCCCAGCATTTT. It yields the protein CASKGQGDQPQHF.

This clonotype was recorded many times. This chain links TRBV6-5 with TRBJ2-2, with 11 bases aligning to TRBD2. Germline V gives CDR1 MNHEY, CDR2 SVGAGI. With V trimmed by 1 base and J by 8 bases, 9 bases remained unmatched. The CDR3 contains 17 residues. The CDR3 reads CASSYWGTSGRAGELFF. For the CDR3, the DNA is TGTGCCAGCAGTTACTGGGGGACTAGCGGACGAGCGGGGGAGCTGTTTTTT.

This clonotype was observed many times. The chain carries TRBV20-1 and TRBJ1-1, with D unresolved. The CDR3 extends over 14 amino acids. V shed 0 bases and J shed 4 bases, with 12 bases lying between them. Germline loops: CDR1 DFQATT, CDR2 SNEGSKA (reference sequence). CDR3 coding DNA: TGCAGTGCTAGAGAGGGGTCTGGGAGCACTGAAGCTTTCTTT. It encodes CSAREGSGSTEAFF.

There are many counts of this clonotype. The chain uses TRBV20-1 and TRBJ2-5; D perhaps matches TRBD2 (5 bases). The CDR3 covers 15 residues. V was pared by 4 bases and J by 2 bases, with 17 bases between. Germline-derived CDR1 and CDR2 are DFQATT and SNEGSKA (reference sequence). For the CDR3, the DNA is TGCAGTGCTACGTACGATAGCGCGACTCAAGAGACCCAGTACTTC. As protein: CSATYDSATQETQYF.

This clonotype came up many times. The chain uses TRBV5-1 and TRBJ2-3; 8 bases map to TRBD2. Germline V gene lookup returns CDR1 SGHRS and CDR2 YFSETQ. The CDR3 contains 14 residues. V gave up 3 bases and J gave up 3 bases; unmatched junction bases: 3. The CDR3 nucleotides read TGCGCCAGCAGCTCTAGCGGGTCGACAGATACGCAGTATTTT. Translation gives CASSSSGSTDTQYF.

Regarding this clonotype: With a much larger clone just one base away, this may be a read error. The chain joins TRBV5-4 to TRBJ2-1; no firm D call. V shed 3 bases and J shed 6 bases, with 4 bases lying between them. The CDR3 is made up of 11 amino acids. In germline, CDR1 is SGHNT, CDR2 YYREEE (reference sequence). The CDR3 nucleotides are TGTGCCAGCAGCTCGACCAATGAGCAGTTCTTC. Translating it yields CASSSTNEQFF.

This clonotype was found many times. This rearrangement joins TRBV6-5 to TRBJ2-4, with D possibly matching TRBD1 (6 bases). Germline V CDR1 and CDR2: MNHEY, SVGAGI. Trimming removed 0 bases at V and 9 bases at J, with 12 bases between. The CDR3 totals 14 residues. CDR3 bases: TGTGCCAGCAGTTACTCGAGACAGGAGAGCATTCAGTACTTC. Translated, it gives CASSYSRQESIQYF.

This clonotype was found many times. The J gene is TRBJ1-2, the V gene TRBV28; no reliable D call. V lost 4 bases and J 4 bases, leaving 4 bases between the germline ends. Germline V lookup: CDR1 MDHEN, CDR2 SYDVKM. This CDR3 spans 11 amino acids. The CDR3 coding sequence is TGTGCCAGCAGTTCGGCCTATGGCTACACCTTC. As protein: CASSSAYGYTF.

There are many counts of this clonotype. The J gene is TRBJ2-7, the V gene TRBV7-9; 7 bases line up with TRBD1. Germline assignment: CDR1 SEHNR and CDR2 FQNEAQ (reference sequence). Trimming cost V 0 bases and J 2 bases; bases outside gene matches: 4. The CDR3 loop spans 15 amino acids. The CDR3 loop reads CASSLAPDRAYEQYF. The CDR3 coding sequence is TGTGCCAGCAGCTTAGCGCCCGACAGGGCCTACGAGCAGTACTTC.

This clonotype appeared many times. CDR3 residues: CATSDPRTAGVLFF. As DNA, the CDR3 is TGTGCCACCAGTGATCCCCGGACGGCCGGCGTGCTGTTTTTT. The J gene is TRBJ2-2, the V gene TRBV24-1; no firm D call. The CDR3 is made up of 14 amino acids. CDR1 is KGHDR and CDR2 is SFDVKD in the germline V gene. V was pared by 3 bases and J by 13 bases, with 17 bases between.

This clonotype was seen many times. V and J are TRBV5-5 and TRBJ2-7; 8 bases align to TRBD2. V was clipped by 0 bases and J by 1 base; unmatched bases: 9. The CDR3 spans 17 residues. Germline CDR1 is SGHKS and CDR2 is YYEKEE (reference sequence). As DNA, the CDR3 is TGTGCCAGCAGCTTGGTTGCGGGAGGAATGCGGTCCTACGAGCAGTACTTC. Translating it yields CASSLVAGGMRSYEQYF.

The table lists this clonotype with many counts. The chain joins TRBV5-4 to TRBJ2-7; 7 bases are a match to TRBD2. With 4 bases clipped from V and 2 bases from J, the junction kept 6 bases outside the gene matches. Germline CDR1 reads SGHNT; CDR2 reads YYREEE (reference sequence). CDR3 length: 14 amino acids. This CDR3 reads CASSSGAGTYEQYF. DNA for the CDR3: TGTGCCAGCAGCAGCGGGGCCGGTACCTACGAGCAGTACTTC.

This clonotype was detected ten times or more. The chain couples TRBV5-1 to TRBJ2-3; D may match TRBD1 or TRBD2 (5 bases each). V dropped 0 bases and J dropped 1 base, with 9 bases sitting between them. Germline CDR1 is SGHRS and CDR2 is YFSETQ. This CDR3 is built from 15 residues. The CDR3 coding sequence is TGCGCCAGCAGCTTGGCAGGGAGCCGCACAGATACGCAGTATTTT. Protein product: CASSLAGSRTDTQYF. Together with reference TRBV5-1 and TRBJ2-3, the CDR3 gives the full variable domain: KAGVTQTPRYLIKTRGQQVTLSCSPISGHRSVSWYQQTPGQGLQFLFEYFSETQRNKGNFPGRFSGRQFSNSRSEMNVSTLELGDSALYLCASSLAGSRTDTQYFGPGTRLTVL.

This clonotype occurred many times. The CDR3 sequence is CASSRTGAKNIQYF. The CDR3 DNA is TGTGCCAGCAGCCGGACAGGGGCCAAAAACATTCAGTACTTC. The V call is TRBV28, the J call TRBJ2-4, with 8 bases matching TRBD1. The length of the CDR3 is 14 residues. V lost 6 bases, J lost 1 base, and 2 bases stayed unmatched. Germline CDR1 and CDR2: MDHEN and SYDVKM.

In this sample, this clonotype turned up many times. The chain couples TRBV7-8 to TRBJ1-2; weak D call: TRBD1 (6 bases). Germline lookup yields CDR1 SGHVS and CDR2 FQNEAQ. The CDR3 length is 14 residues. Trimming removed 5 bases from V and 8 bases from J, with 18 bases in between. The CDR3 loop is CASSTDSDVYGYTF. The CDR3, as DNA: TGTGCCAGCAGCACGGACAGCGACGTCTACGGCTACACCTTC.

This clonotype was counted many times. The chain links TRBV9 to TRBJ2-1; no reliable D call. Germline V gene lookup returns CDR1 SGDLS and CDR2 YYNGEE. With 0 bases removed from V and 6 bases from J, the gap between germline ends came to 13 bases. This CDR3 has 15 residues. CDR3 DNA: TGTGCCAGCAGCGTAGGGGCAGATGTCGGCAATGAGCAGTTCTTC. Amino acid sequence: CASSVGADVGNEQFF.

In this sample, this clonotype turned up many times. J is TRBJ1-2 and V is TRBV28; tentative D call: TRBD1 (5 bases). Germline V gene sequence: CDR1 MDHEN, CDR2 SYDVKM. The V end lost 6 bases, the J end lost 1 base, and 9 bases lay between the germline ends. This CDR3 is 13 amino acids long. CDR3 amino acids: CASRGQGNYGYTF. CDR3 coding DNA: TGTGCCAGCAGGGGCCAGGGTAACTATGGCTACACCTTC.

This clonotype has ten or more counts. The rearrangement uses TRBV7-9 and TRBJ1-5; no reliable D call. The V end lost 4 bases, the J end lost 5 bases, and 9 bases lay between the germline ends. CDR3 length: 13 amino acids. Germline CDR1 is SEHNR and CDR2 is FQNEAQ (reference sequence). Here the CDR3 reads CASSSDRYQPQHF. The CDR3 nucleotides are TGTGCCAGCAGCTCGGACCGATATCAGCCCCAGCATTTT. The complete variable domain, with remaining parts taken from reference TRBV7-9 and TRBJ1-5, reads DTGVSQNPRHKITKRGQNVTFRCDPISEHNRLYWYRQTLGQGPEFLTYFQNEAQLEKSRLLSDRFSAERPKGSFSTLEIQRTEQGDSAMYLCASSSDRYQPQHFGDGTRLSIL.

This clonotype was counted ten times or more. V gene TRBV7-8 combines with J gene TRBJ1-4; tentative D call: TRBD1 (6 bases). CDR1 is SGHVS and CDR2 is FQNEAQ in the germline V gene. This CDR3 comprises 14 residues. V was cut by 3 bases and J by 5 bases, with 10 bases left in between. CDR3 DNA sequence: TGTGCCAGCAGCTTGGGGGCGGGAAATGAAAAACTGTTTTTT. The encoded protein is CASSLGAGNEKLFF. The variable domain in full, with the rest retrieved from reference TRBV7-8 and TRBJ1-4, is GAGVSQSPRYKVAKRGQDVALRCDPISGHVSLFWYQQALGQGPEFLTYFQNEAQLDKSGLPSDRFFAERPEGSVSTLKIQRTQQEDSAVYLCASSLGAGNEKLFFGSGTQLSVL.

There are many counts of this clonotype. V is TRBV29-1 and J is TRBJ2-7; maybe TRBD2 (6 bases). CDR1 and CDR2 from the germline V gene are SQVTM and ANQGSEA. Trimming pared 4 bases from V and 3 bases from J, leaving 10 bases between. The CDR3 runs 12 residues. CDR3 region: CSVGLGNYEQYF. As DNA, the CDR3 is TGCAGCGTTGGACTAGGAAACTACGAGCAGTACTTC.

This clonotype was seen at least ten times. The V and J genes are TRBV20-1 and TRBJ2-7; 11 bases are a match to TRBD2. Germline trimming cut 2 bases from V and 5 bases from J; bases unmatched to any gene: 5. CDR3 size: 14 residues. Germline V lookup: CDR1 DFQATT, CDR2 SNEGSKA (reference sequence). CDR3 in DNA: TGCAGTGCTAGAACTAGCGGGAGTTGGAACGAGCAGTACTTC. Translated, it gives CSARTSGSWNEQYF.

The table lists this clonotype with a few counts. V and J are TRBV6-1 and TRBJ1-2, with a tentative D call TRBD1 (5 bases). Per the germline V gene, CDR1 is MNHNS and CDR2 is SASEGT. V shed 6 bases and J shed 8 bases, with 16 bases lying between them. This CDR3 region has 13 residues. The CDR3 DNA reads TGTGCCAGCAGCCGGGACTCTGGGCTCGGCTACACCTTC. Translating it yields CASSRDSGLGYTF.

This clonotype occurred many times. This chain connects TRBV3-1 to TRBJ2-7; 13 positions agree with TRBD2. The CDR3 runs to 17 residues. Losses at the gene ends were 6 bases for V and 0 bases for J; bases not matched to a gene: 8. Per germline, CDR1 LGHDT and CDR2 YNNKEL (reference sequence). The CDR3 here is CASSRGLAGPHSYEQYF. As DNA, the CDR3 is TGTGCCAGCAGTCGGGGACTAGCGGGACCTCACTCCTACGAGCAGTACTTC.

In its sample, this clonotype was seen many times. V gene TRBV6-5 combines with J gene TRBJ2-3; D might be TRBD1 (6 bases). Germline CDR1 and CDR2: MNHEY and SVGAGI. The CDR3 spans 13 residues. Trimming took off 8 bases at V and 7 bases at J, with 16 bases between the two ends. The CDR3 reads CASALSQGNTQYF. As DNA, the CDR3 is TGTGCCAGCGCCCTGTCACAGGGAAATACGCAGTATTTT.